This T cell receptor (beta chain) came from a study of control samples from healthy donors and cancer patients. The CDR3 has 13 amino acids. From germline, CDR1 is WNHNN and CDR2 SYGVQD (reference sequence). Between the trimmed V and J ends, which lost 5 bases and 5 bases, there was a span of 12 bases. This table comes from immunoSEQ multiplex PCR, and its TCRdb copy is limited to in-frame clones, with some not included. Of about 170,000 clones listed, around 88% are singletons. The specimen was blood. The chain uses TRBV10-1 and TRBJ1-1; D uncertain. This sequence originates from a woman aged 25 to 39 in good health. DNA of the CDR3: TGCGCCAGCAGTCAAAAAGTGGGGACTGAAGCTTTCTTT. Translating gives CASSQKVGTEAFF.